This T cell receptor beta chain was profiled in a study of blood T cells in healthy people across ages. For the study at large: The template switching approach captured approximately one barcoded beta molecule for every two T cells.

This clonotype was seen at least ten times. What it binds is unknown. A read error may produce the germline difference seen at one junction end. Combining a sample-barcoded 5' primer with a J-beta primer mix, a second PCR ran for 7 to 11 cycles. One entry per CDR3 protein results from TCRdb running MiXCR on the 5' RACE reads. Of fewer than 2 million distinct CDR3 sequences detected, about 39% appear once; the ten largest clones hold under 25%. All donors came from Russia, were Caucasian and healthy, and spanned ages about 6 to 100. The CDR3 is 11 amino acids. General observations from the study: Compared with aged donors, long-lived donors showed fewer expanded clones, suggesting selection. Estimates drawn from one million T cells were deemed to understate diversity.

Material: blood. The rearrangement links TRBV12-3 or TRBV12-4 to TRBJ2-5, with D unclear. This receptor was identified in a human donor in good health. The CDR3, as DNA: TGCGCCAGCAGCTTTTTGGAGACCCAGTACTTC. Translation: CASSFLETQYF.